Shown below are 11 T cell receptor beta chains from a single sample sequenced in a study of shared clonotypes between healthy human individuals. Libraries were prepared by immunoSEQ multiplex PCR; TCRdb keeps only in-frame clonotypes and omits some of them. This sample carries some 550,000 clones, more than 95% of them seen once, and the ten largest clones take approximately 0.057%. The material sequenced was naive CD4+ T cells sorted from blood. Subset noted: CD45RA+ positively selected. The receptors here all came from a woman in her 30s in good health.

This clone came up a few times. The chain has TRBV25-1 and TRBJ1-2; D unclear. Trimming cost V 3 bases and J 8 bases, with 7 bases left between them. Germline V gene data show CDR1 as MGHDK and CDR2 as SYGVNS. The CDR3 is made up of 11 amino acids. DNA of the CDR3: TGTGCCAGCAGTGATAATGGGGGCTACACCTTC. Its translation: CASSDNGGYTF.

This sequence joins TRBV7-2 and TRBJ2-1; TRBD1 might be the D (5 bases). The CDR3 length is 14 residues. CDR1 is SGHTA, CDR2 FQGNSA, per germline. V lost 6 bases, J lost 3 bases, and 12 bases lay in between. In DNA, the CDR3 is TGTGCCAGCAGGCCAGGGAATAACTACAATGAGCAGTTCTTC. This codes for CASRPGNNYNEQFF.

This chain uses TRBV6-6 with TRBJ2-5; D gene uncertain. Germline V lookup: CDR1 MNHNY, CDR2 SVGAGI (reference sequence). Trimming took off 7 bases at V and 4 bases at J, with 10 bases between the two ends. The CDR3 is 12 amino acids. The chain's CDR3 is CASTSVAETQYF. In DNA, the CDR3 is TGTGCCAGCACCTCAGTGGCAGAGACCCAGTACTTC.

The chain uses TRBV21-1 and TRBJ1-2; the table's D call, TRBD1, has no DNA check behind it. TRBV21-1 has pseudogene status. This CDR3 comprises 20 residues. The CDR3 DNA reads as TGTGCCAGCAGCAAAGGGAAAATGGGGGCCCGGACAGGTGCTAACTATGGCTACACCTTC. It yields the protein CASSKGKMGARTGANYGYTF.

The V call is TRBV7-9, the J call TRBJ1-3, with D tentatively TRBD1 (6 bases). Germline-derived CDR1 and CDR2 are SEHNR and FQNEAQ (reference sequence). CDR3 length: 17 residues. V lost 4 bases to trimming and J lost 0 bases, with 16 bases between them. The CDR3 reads CASSYGGALSSGNTIYF. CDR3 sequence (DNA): TGTGCCAGCAGCTACGGGGGGGCTCTGAGCTCTGGAAACACCATATATTTT.

The CDR3 nucleotides read TGCGCCAGCAGCTTGCTGGTAAGACCCTACGAGCAGTACTTC. As protein: CASSLLVRPYEQYF. The chain employs TRBV5-1 and TRBJ2-7; D ambiguous. V was pared by 1 base and J by 2 bases, with 10 bases between. Germline CDR1 and CDR2: SGHRS and YFSETQ. This CDR3 spans 14 amino acids.

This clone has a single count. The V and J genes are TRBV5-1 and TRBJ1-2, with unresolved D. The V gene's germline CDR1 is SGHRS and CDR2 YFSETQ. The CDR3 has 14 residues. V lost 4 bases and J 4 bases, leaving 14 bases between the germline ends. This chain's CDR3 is CASSVGAGPYGYTF. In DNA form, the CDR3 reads TGCGCCAGCAGCGTGGGCGCGGGTCCCTATGGCTACACCTTC.

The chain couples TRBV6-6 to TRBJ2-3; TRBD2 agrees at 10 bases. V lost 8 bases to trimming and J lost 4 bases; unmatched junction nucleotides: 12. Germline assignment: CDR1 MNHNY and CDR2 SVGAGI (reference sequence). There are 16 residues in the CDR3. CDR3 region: CASGVAGGGGPDTQYF. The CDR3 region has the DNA TGTGCCAGCGGAGTAGCGGGAGGTGGGGGCCCAGATACGCAGTATTTT.

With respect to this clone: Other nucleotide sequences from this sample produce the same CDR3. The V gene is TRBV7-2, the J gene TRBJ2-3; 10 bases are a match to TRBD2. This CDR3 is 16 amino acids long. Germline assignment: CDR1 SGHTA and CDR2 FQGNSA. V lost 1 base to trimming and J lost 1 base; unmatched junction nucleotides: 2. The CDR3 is CASSLVGTSGTDTQYF. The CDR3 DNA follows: TGTGCCAGCAGCTTAGTTGGGACTAGCGGCACAGATACGCAGTATTTT.

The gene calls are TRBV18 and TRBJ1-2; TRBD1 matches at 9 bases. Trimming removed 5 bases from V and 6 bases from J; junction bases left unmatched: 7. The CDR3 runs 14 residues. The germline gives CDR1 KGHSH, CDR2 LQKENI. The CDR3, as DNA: TGTGCCAGCTCAACGACAGGGGGGTCTGATGGCTACACCTTC. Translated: CASSTTGGSDGYTF.

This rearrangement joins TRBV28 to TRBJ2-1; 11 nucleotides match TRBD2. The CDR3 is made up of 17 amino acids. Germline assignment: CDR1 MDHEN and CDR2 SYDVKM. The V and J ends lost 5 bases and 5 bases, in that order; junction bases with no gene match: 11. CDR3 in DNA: TGTGCCAGCAGTCCGCGTAGCGGGAGGGAGGGCAACAATGAGCAGTTCTTC. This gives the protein CASSPRSGREGNNEQFF.